This TCR beta chain was found in a study of monozygotic twins with inflammatory bowel disease. The length of the CDR3 is 14 residues. In germline, CDR1 is SSHAT, CDR2 FNYEAQ (reference sequence). About this clonotype: Its antigen is not identified.

Samples each yielded cDNA through eight separate reactions. Reprocessing the 5' RACE reads, TCRdb reports a single entry for every CDR3 protein and omits DNA. This sample contains about 160,000 distinct CDR3 sequences. General study results and limits: Differing T cell subtypes remained indistinguishable. IBD patients shared fewer clonotypes with other individuals than healthy twins, especially patients with disease activity signs. TCRbeta inverse Simpson diversity was decreased in IBD patients versus healthy co-twins.

V gene TRBV7-7 combines with J gene TRBJ2-1; TCRdb gives TRBD2 as the D gene, but with no DNA this cannot be confirmed. The source material was blood. The TCR was taken from a human donor with ulcerative colitis or Crohn's disease, or a healthy co-twin of an affected twin (not recorded which). This chain's CDR3 is CASSTGTRADEQFF.